There are a few counts of the clone carrying this TCR beta chain. The antigen remains unidentified. Documented time point: persistent/refractory GD, antithyroid drugs over 5 years with positive TRAb. TCR sequences were obtained from RNA taken from PBMCs. This entry belongs to a study of regulatory T cells in long-lasting Graves disease. Building the TCR beta libraries relied on iRepertoire HTBI primers, and CDR3 regions underwent Arm-PCR. TCRdb re-derived calls from the multiplex PCR reads in MiXCR, one entry per CDR3 protein. The sample consists of about 420,000 distinct CDR3 sequences, 23% of them appearing once. The germline gives CDR1 MNHEY, CDR2 SMNVEV (reference sequence). V was pared by 5 bases and J by 1 base, with 11 bases between. The CDR3 has 15 residues. The study's findings and limits: Whereas new patients shared 870 or so public clonotypes, persistent patients shared more, at approximately 2,500.

The V call is TRBV27, the J call TRBJ2-2; D remains unclear. Sequenced material: peripheral blood mononuclear cells (PBMCs), taken when the disease was refractory, from a patient treated with antithyroid drugs. The receptor was isolated from a female donor with Graves disease. The CDR3 region has the DNA TGTGCCAGCAGTCCACGGATACTGAACACCGGGGAGCTGTTTTTT. Its protein is CASSPRILNTGELFF.